Included here is one TCR beta chain sequence, with context. Its antigen is undetermined. V was trimmed by 7 bases and J by 0 bases, leaving 7 bases between them. Germline loops: CDR1 SNHLY, CDR2 FYNNEI. This CDR3 comprises 12 residues. These data come from a study of OX40 agonist ivuxolimab in advanced cancers. Overall study: Patients received the agonistic anti-OX40 (CD134) antibody ivuxolimab.

General observations from the study: CD8+ T cells averaged more expanded clones than CD4+.

Data came from immunoSEQ multiplex PCR; TCRdb stores just in-frame clones and leaves some out. The sample shows approximately 56,000 clones, 75% to 90% of them seen only once. The sample here was CD4+ or CD8+ T cells sorted from blood, taken in a trial of the OX40 agonist ivuxolimab. The chain employs TRBV2 and TRBJ2-7, with a weak D call TRBD2 (5 bases). This receptor was obtained from an adult with an advanced solid tumor such as melanoma, head and neck, liver or kidney cancer. CDR3 nucleotides: TGTGCCAGCAATCGGGGCTCCTACGAGCAGTACTTC. It codes for CASNRGSYEQYF.